The 14 T cell receptor beta chains presented below share a single source sample, sequenced in a study of spatial heterogeneity in lung cancer. General study results and limits: Tracking of tumor mutation counts was seen in expanded intratumoral alpha and beta TCR counts.

The time point: sample taken at primary tumor resection. For these TCRs, the target antigens are not known. TCRdb re-derived calls from the 5' RACE reads in MiXCR, one entry per CDR3 protein. The table lists under 14,000 distinct CDR3 sequences, about 8% of them singletons. This specimen was lung tumor tissue, taken at surgery. All receptors come from a female donor with early-stage non-small cell lung cancer.

The V call is TRBV20-1, the J call TRBJ2-5; 9 bases fit TRBD2. CDR1 and CDR2 from the germline V gene are DFQATT and SNEGSKA (reference sequence). J lost 4 bases, V lost 5 bases, and 11 bases had no gene match. The CDR3 is made up of 15 amino acids. Written as DNA, the CDR3 is TGCAGTGCTTCGGCGGGCGGGGGGGCCCGAGAGACCCAGTACTTC. Its protein is CSASAGGGARETQYF.

This clonotype was seen ten or more times. The chain links TRBV10-3 to TRBJ2-1; maybe TRBD1 (6 bases). The V gene's germline CDR1 is ENHRY and CDR2 SYGVKD. Trimming removed 1 base from V and 5 bases from J, with 15 bases in between. This CDR3 spans 16 amino acids. The CDR3 here is CAISELPGTLNNEQFF. CDR3 DNA: TGTGCCATCAGTGAGTTGCCCGGGACACTCAACAATGAGCAGTTCTTC.

This clonotype came up many times. The J gene is TRBJ2-5, the V gene TRBV4-2; possibly TRBD1 or TRBD2 for D (6 bases each). The CDR3 consists of 15 residues. Germline assignment: CDR1 LGHNA and CDR2 YNFKEQ. Between the trimmed V and J ends, which lost 4 bases and 2 bases, there was a span of 14 bases. The CDR3 DNA reads TGTGCCAGCAGCCCAAATAAGGGGGGTCAAGAGACCCAGTACTTC. This encodes CASSPNKGGQETQYF.

CDR3 protein: CAWGPQVRAYEQYF. In DNA, the CDR3 is TGTGCCTGGGGCCCTCAGGTACGGGCCTACGAGCAGTACTTC. The chain couples TRBV30 to TRBJ2-7; D gene uncertain. The CDR3 is 14 residues long. V was clipped by 5 bases and J by 2 bases, with 16 bases between them. Looked up from germline, CDR1 is GTSNPN and CDR2 is SVGIG (reference sequence).

This clonotype is classed as medium-sized. The chain employs TRBV15 and TRBJ2-2, with D tentatively TRBD1 or TRBD2 (6 bases each). V lost 1 base and J lost 0, with 15 bases in between. Germline-derived CDR1 and CDR2 are LNHNV and YYDKDF (reference sequence). The CDR3 is made up of 18 amino acids. The CDR3 is CATSRGRSGGPNTGELFF. The CDR3 DNA reads TGTGCCACCAGCAGAGGCAGATCTGGGGGGCCGAACACCGGGGAGCTGTTTTTT.

This chain uses TRBV30 with TRBJ1-2; D is perhaps TRBD1 (6 bases). V lost 2 bases, J lost 4 bases, and 11 bases lay in between. CDR1 GTSNPN and CDR2 SVGIG come from the germline V gene (reference sequence). This CDR3 spans 13 amino acids. CDR3 nucleotide sequence: TGTGCCTGGAGTCCGGGGGGCATCTATGGCTACACCTTC. This translates into CAWSPGGIYGYTF.

This clonotype was counted ten times or more. This chain connects TRBV12-3 or TRBV12-4 to TRBJ1-1; no definite D call. This CDR3 has 13 amino acids. The V and J ends lost 3 bases and 1 base respectively, with 6 bases between them. CDR3 sequence (DNA): TGTGCCAGCAGTTTCGGGTCGAACACTGAAGCTTTCTTT. Translated, it gives CASSFGSNTEAFF.

This clonotype was picked up many times. CDR3: CASSNQVGQGTDTQYF. The CDR3 DNA reads as TGTGCCAGCAGCAATCAAGTGGGACAGGGCACAGATACGCAGTATTTT. J is TRBJ2-3 and V is TRBV3-1; 8 positions agree with TRBD1. J lost 1 base, V lost 5 bases, and 8 bases had no gene match. This CDR3 spans 16 amino acids. The germline V gene encodes CDR1 LGHDT and CDR2 YNNKEL (reference sequence).

This clonotype was counted ten times or more. The rearrangement joins TRBV30 to TRBJ2-7; a weak D match, TRBD1 (6 bases). The CDR3 is made up of 12 amino acids. The V and J ends lost 4 bases and 0 bases respectively, with 7 bases between them. The germline gives CDR1 GTSNPN, CDR2 SVGIG (reference sequence). The CDR3 sequence is CAWKDSSYEQYF. CDR3 coding DNA: TGTGCCTGGAAGGACAGCTCCTACGAGCAGTACTTC.

The table lists this clonotype with many counts. The chain joins TRBV10-3 to TRBJ1-6, with TRBD1 as a possible D gene (5 bases). Trimming stripped 4 bases from V and 10 bases from J, with 11 bases between. CDR1 is ENHRY, CDR2 SYGVKD, per germline. This CDR3 region has 13 residues. The CDR3 bases are TGTGCCATCAGTGTATCTGGGGACTCACCCCTCCACTTT. This gives the protein CAISVSGDSPLHF.

This clonotype turned up a few times. V gene TRBV29-1 combines with J gene TRBJ1-5; 8 bases map to TRBD1. V dropped 7 bases and J dropped 3; count of bases not matched to a gene: 8. The CDR3 length is 14 residues. The V gene's germline CDR1 is SQVTM and CDR2 ANQGSEA. The CDR3 region is CSAATGASNQPQHF. CDR3 DNA: TGCAGCGCCGCGACAGGGGCATCCAATCAGCCCCAGCATTTT.

This clonotype was recorded at least ten times. The rearrangement uses TRBV7-2 and TRBJ2-5, with a weak D call TRBD2 (6 bases). CDR1 is SGHTA, CDR2 FQGNSA, per germline. This CDR3 has 13 amino acids. With 5 bases removed from V and 5 bases from J, the gap between germline ends came to 12 bases. CDR3 amino acids: CASSPSSVETQYF. The DNA for the CDR3 is TGTGCCAGCAGCCCGTCTAGCGTGGAGACCCAGTACTTC.

This clonotype was seen a handful of times. The chain links TRBV5-4 to TRBJ2-5; D might be TRBD1 (8 bases). Per germline, CDR1 SGHNT and CDR2 YYREEE (reference sequence). Trimming cost V 1 base and J 4 bases, with 20 bases left between them. This CDR3 comprises 17 residues. The CDR3 spells CASSLFGTGGEGETQYF. In DNA, the CDR3 is TGTGCCAGCAGCTTGTTCGGGACAGGCGGGGAGGGAGAGACCCAGTACTTC.

This clonotype was counted many times. This chain links TRBV9 with TRBJ2-3; 8 bases are a match to TRBD2. The V gene's germline CDR1 is SGDLS and CDR2 YYNGEE. There are 17 residues in the CDR3. V lost 3 bases, J lost 5 bases, and 14 bases stayed unmatched. CDR3 protein: CASSEARLATGRDTQYF. The CDR3 bases are TGTGCCAGCAGCGAGGCGCGACTAGCGACCGGGAGAGATACGCAGTATTTT.